The present TCR beta chain was sequenced within a study of blood T cell repertoires in COVID-19. In the study overall: Donors in the United States, Italy and Spain gave samples during acute or convalescent COVID-19. In each case, the material was cDNA or gDNA derived from T cells, B-cell-depleted T cells, or PBMCs.

CDR3 size: 16 residues. V lost 4 bases and J 0 bases, leaving 14 bases between the germline ends. CDR1 and CDR2 from the germline V gene are SGDLS and YYNGEE. Original processing notes: Researchers report that nucleated cell counts were estimated from reference gene primer amplification. Libraries were prepared by immunoSEQ multiplex PCR; TCRdb keeps only in-frame clonotypes and omits some of them. The V and J calls and the clone size are those of that table, but D and trimming were determined from the DNA. The sample contains some 340,000 clones, around 83% of which appear only once. The source is a young man with active or convalescent COVID-19. The V and J genes are TRBV9 and TRBJ1-5; the D gene is possibly TRBD1 (5 bases). The sequenced sample consisted of peripheral blood. CDR3 bases: TGTGCCAGCAGCTTTAGGGGATCGGATAGCAATCAGCCCCAGCATTTT. Translating gives CASSFRGSDSNQPQHF.